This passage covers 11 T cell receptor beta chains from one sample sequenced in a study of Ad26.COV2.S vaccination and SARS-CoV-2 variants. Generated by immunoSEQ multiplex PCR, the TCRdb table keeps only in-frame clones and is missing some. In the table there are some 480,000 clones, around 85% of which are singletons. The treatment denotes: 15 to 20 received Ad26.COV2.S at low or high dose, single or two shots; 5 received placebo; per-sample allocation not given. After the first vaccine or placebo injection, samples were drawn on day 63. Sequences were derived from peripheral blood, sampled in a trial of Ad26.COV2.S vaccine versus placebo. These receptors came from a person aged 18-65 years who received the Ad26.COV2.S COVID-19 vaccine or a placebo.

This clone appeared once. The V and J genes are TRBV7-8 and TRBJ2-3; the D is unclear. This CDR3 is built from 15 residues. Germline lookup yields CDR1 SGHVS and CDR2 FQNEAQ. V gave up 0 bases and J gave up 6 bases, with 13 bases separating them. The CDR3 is CASSLAVASADTQYF. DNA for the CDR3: TGTGCCAGCAGCTTAGCTGTAGCTTCGGCGGATACGCAGTATTTT. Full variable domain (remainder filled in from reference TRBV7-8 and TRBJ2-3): GAGVSQSPRYKVAKRGQDVALRCDPISGHVSLFWYQQALGQGPEFLTYFQNEAQLDKSGLPSDRFFAERPEGSVSTLKIQRTQQEDSAVYLCASSLAVASADTQYFGPGTRLTVL.

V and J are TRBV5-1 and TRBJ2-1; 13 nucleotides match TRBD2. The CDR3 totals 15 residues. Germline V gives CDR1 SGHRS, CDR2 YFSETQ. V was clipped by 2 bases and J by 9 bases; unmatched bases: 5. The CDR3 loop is CASSFGLAGDGEQFF. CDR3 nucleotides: TGCGCCAGCAGCTTTGGACTAGCGGGAGATGGTGAGCAGTTCTTC.

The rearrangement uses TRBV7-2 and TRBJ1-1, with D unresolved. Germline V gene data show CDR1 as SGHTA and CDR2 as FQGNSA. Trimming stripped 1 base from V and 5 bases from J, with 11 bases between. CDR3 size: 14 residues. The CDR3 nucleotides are TGTGCCAGCAGCTTAGGAATCCGGAGGACTGAAGCTTTCTTT. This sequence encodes CASSLGIRRTEAFF.

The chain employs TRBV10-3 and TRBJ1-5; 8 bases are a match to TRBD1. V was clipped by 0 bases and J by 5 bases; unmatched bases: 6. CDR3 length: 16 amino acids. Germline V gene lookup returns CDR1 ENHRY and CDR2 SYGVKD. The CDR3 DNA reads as TGTGCCATCAGTGAGTCGCCTGGGACAGGCTATCAGCCCCAGCATTTT. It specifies CAISESPGTGYQPQHF.

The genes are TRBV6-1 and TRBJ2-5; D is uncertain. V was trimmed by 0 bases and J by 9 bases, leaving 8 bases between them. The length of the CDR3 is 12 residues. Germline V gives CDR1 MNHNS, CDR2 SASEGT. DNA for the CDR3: TGTGCCAGCAGTGAAGCGCACGCTTCCCAGTACTTC. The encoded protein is CASSEAHASQYF.

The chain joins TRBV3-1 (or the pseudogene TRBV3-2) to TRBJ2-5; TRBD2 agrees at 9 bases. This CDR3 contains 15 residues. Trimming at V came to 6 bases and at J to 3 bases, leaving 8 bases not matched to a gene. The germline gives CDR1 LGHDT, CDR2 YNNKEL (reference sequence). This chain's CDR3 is CASRRFRLAEETQYF. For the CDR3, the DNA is TGTGCCAGCAGACGCTTTCGACTAGCGGAAGAGACCCAGTACTTC.

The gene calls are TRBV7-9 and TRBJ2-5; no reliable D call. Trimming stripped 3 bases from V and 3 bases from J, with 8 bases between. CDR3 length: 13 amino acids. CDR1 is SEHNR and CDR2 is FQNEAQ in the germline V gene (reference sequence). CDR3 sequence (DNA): TGTGCCAGCAGCTTTCGGGCGGAAGAGACCCAGTACTTC. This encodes CASSFRAEETQYF.

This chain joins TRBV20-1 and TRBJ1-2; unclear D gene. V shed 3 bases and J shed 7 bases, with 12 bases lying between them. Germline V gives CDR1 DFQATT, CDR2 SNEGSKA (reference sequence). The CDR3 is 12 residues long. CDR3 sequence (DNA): TGCAGTGCTAGTTTTGGGGTTCGTGGCTACACCTTC. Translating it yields CSASFGVRGYTF.

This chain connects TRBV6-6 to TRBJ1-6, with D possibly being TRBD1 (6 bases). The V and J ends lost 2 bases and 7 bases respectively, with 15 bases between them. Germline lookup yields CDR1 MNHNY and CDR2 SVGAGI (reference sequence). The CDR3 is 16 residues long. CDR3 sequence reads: CASSYPLGQTNSPLHF. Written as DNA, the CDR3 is TGTGCCAGCAGTTACCCTTTAGGACAGACCAATTCACCCCTCCACTTT.

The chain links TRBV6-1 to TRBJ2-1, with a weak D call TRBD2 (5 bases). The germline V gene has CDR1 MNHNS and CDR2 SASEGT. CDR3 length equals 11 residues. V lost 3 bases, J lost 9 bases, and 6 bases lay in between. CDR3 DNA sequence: TGTGCCAGCAGTGACCGGGGTGAGCAGTTCTTC. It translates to CASSDRGEQFF.

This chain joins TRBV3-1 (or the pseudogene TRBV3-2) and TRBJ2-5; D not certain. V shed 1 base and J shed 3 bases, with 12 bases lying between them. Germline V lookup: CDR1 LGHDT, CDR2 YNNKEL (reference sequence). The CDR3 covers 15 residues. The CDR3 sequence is CASSQARPDEETQYF. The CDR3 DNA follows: TGTGCCAGCAGCCAAGCGCGTCCGGATGAAGAGACCCAGTACTTC.